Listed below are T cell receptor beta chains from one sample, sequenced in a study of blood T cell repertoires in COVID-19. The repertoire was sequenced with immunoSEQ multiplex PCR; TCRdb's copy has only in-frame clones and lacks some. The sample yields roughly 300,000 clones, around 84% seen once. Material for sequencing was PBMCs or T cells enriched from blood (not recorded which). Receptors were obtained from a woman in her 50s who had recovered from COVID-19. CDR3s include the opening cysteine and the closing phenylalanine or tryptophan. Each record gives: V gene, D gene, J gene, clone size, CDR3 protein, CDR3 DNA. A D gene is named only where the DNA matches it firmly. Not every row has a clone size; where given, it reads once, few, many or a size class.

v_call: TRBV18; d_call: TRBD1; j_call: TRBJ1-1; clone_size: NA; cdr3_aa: CASSQGQGGNTEAFF; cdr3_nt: TGTGCCAGCTCCCAAGGACAGGGCGGGAACACTGAAGCTTTCTTT
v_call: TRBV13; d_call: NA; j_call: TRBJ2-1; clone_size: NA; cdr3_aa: CASSATTRPYNEQFF; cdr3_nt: TGTGCCAGCAGCGCTACTACCCGACCGTACAATGAGCAGTTCTTC
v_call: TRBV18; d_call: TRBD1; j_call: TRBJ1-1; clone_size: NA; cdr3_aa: CASSPYGTGGNTEAFF; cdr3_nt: TGTGCCAGCTCACCATATGGGACAGGGGGGAACACTGAAGCTTTCTTT
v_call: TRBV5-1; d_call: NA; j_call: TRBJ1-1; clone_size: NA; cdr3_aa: CASSLATANTEAFF; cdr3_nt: TGCGCCAGCAGCTTGGCCACAGCGAACACTGAAGCTTTCTTT
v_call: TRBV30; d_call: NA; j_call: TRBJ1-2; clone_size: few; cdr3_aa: CAWGGTVFNYGYTF; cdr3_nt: TGTGCCTGGGGGGGGACTGTTTTCAACTATGGCTACACCTTC
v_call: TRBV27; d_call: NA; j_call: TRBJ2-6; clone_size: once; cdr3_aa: CASSFNSGANVLTF; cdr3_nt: TGTGCCAGCAGCTTTAACTCTGGGGCCAACGTCCTGACTTTC
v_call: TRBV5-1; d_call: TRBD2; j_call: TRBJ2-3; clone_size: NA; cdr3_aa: CASSSFSGSGDTQYF; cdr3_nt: TGCGCCAGCAGTAGCTTTAGCGGGAGTGGAGATACGCAGTATTTT
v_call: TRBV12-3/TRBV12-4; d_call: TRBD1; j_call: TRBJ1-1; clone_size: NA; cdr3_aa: CASSLEGATEAFF; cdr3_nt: TGTGCCAGCAGTTTGGAGGGGGCGACTGAAGCTTTCTTT
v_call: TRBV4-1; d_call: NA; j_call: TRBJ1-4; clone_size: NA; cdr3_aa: CASSQTRGNNEKLFF; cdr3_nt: TGCGCCAGCAGCCAAACCAGGGGTAATAATGAAAAACTGTTTTTT
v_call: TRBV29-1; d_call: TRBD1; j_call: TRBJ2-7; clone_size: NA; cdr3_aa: CSVVRGPYEQYF; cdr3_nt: TGCAGCGTTGTGAGGGGGCCCTACGAGCAGTACTTC
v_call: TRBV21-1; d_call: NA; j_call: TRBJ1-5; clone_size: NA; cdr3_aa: CGVQHVESNDRGNQPQHF; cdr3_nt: TGTGGCGTACAACATGTGGAGTCGAACGACAGGGGCAATCAGCCCCAGCATTTT
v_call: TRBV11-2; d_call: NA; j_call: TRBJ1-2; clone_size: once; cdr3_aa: CASSSQQGSIDGYTF; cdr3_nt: TGTGCCAGCAGCTCCCAACAGGGATCGATAGATGGCTACACCTTC
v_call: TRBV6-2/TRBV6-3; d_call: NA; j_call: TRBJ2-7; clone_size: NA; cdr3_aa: CASSYSMLGTPTYEQYF; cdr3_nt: TGTGCCAGCAGTTACTCGATGCTGGGGACACCAACCTACGAGCAGTACTTC
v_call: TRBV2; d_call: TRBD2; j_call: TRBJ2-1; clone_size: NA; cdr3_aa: CASSERLADTEQFF; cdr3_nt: TGTGCCAGCAGTGAACGGCTAGCGGATACTGAGCAGTTCTTC
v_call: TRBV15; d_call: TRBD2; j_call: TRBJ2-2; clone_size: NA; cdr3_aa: CATSSGLAGSAGELFF; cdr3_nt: TGTGCCACCAGCAGCGGACTAGCGGGGTCAGCCGGGGAGCTGTTTTTT
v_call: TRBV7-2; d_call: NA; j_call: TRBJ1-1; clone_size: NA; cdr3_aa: CASSLQGYTEAFF; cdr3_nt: TGTGCCAGCAGCTTACAGGGATACACTGAAGCTTTCTTT
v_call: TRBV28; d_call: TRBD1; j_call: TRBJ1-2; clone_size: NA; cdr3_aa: CASIPGGGFYGYTF; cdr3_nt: TGTGCCAGCATACCAGGGGGAGGATTCTATGGCTACACCTTC
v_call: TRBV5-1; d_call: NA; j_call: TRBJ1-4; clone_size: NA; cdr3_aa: CASSPGDRPEKLFF; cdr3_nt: TGCGCCAGCAGCCCGGGGGACCGACCAGAAAAACTGTTTTTT
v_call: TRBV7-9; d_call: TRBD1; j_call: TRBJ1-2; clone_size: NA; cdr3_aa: CASRPTGVYGYTF; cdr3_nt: TGTGCCAGCAGACCAACAGGGGTTTATGGCTACACCTTC
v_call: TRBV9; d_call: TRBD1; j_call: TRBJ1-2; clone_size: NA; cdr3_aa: CASSVSGQALTF; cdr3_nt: TGTGCCAGCAGCGTATCCGGACAGGCCCTTACCTTC
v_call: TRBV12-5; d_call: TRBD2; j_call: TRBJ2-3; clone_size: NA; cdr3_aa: CASGFGSGGDTQYF; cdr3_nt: TGTGCTAGTGGTTTCGGTAGCGGGGGAGATACGCAGTATTTT
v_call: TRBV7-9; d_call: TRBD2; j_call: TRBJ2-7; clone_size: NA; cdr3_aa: CASSGQDERDSYEQYF; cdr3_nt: TGTGCCAGCAGTGGGCAGGACGAGCGGGATTCCTACGAGCAGTACTTC